The rows below give T cell receptor beta chains drawn from one sample of a study of T cells in Graves' hyperthyroidism and ophthalmopathy. TCRdb re-analysed the multiplex PCR reads in MiXCR, keeping a single row per CDR3 protein. The sample holds nearly 750,000 distinct CDR3 sequences, under 45% seen once. The sequenced sample was blood. Every receptor here comes from a woman aged 40 to 50 with Graves' hyperthyroidism. The CDR3 runs from the conserved cysteine through the conserved F or W. The D gene is left open where the match is weak. Size is omitted from some rows. Given values are once, few, many or a class for expanded clones.

len: 15; abundance: -; v_gene: TRBV7-2; d_gene: -; j_gene: TRBJ1-5; CDR3nt: TGTGCCAGCTCACCACCTGGCAACGCCCCTCAGCCCCAGCATTTT; CDR3aa: CASSPPGNAPQPQHF
len: 15; abundance: once; v_gene: TRBV20-1; d_gene: TRBD1; j_gene: TRBJ2-5; CDR3nt: TGCAGTGCTAGAGGCGGGACAGGGGGGAAAGAGACCCAGTACTTC; CDR3aa: CSARGGTGGKETQYF
len: 11; abundance: many; v_gene: TRBV19; d_gene: -; j_gene: TRBJ2-7; CDR3nt: TGTGCCAGTCCTCAGGGCCCCGAGCAGTACTTC; CDR3aa: CASPQGPEQYF
len: 14; abundance: many; v_gene: TRBV14; d_gene: -; j_gene: TRBJ1-5; CDR3nt: TGTGCGAGCAGCTCAAGCGGGGAAAATCAGCCCCAGCATTTT; CDR3aa: CASSSSGENQPQHF
len: 15; abundance: many; v_gene: TRBV12-3/TRBV12-4; d_gene: TRBD1; j_gene: TRBJ2-5; CDR3nt: TGTGCCAGCAGTTTCCGGTCAGGGGGCCAAGAGACCCAGTACTTC; CDR3aa: CASSFRSGGQETQYF
len: 14; abundance: few; v_gene: TRBV12-3/TRBV12-4; d_gene: -; j_gene: TRBJ1-3; CDR3nt: TGTGCCAGCAGATACGGGGTCTCTGGAAACACCATATATTTT; CDR3aa: CASRYGVSGNTIYF
len: 11; abundance: few; v_gene: TRBV24-1; d_gene: -; j_gene: TRBJ1-2; CDR3nt: TGTGCCACCTGGGATAGATTGGGCTACACCTTC; CDR3aa: CATWDRLGYTF
len: 15; abundance: few; v_gene: TRBV20-1; d_gene: TRBD1; j_gene: TRBJ1-5; CDR3nt: TGCAGTGCTAGAGGCCGGGACAGCGATATAGAGCCCCAGCATTTT; CDR3aa: CSARGRDSDIEPQHF
len: 13; abundance: -; v_gene: TRBV18; d_gene: -; j_gene: TRBJ1-6; CDR3nt: TGTGCCAGCTCATTCGAACCCGATTCACCCCTCCACTTT; CDR3aa: CASSFEPDSPLHF
len: 15; abundance: -; v_gene: TRBV6-1; d_gene: -; j_gene: TRBJ1-5; CDR3nt: TGTGCCAGCAGTTCTCTCGGCGTGGGTCGTCAGCCCCAGCATTTT; CDR3aa: CASSSLGVGRQPQHF
len: 18; abundance: -; v_gene: TRBV6-2/TRBV6-3; d_gene: -; j_gene: TRBJ1-5; CDR3nt: TGTGCCAGCAGTTACTCGACGGCTGGACGGACTAGCAATCAGCCCCAGCATTTT; CDR3aa: CASSYSTAGRTSNQPQHF
len: 18; abundance: -; v_gene: TRBV7-9; d_gene: TRBD1; j_gene: TRBJ2-6; CDR3nt: TGTGCCAGCAGCCACCGGGACAGGGAATGGTCTGGGGCCAACGTCCTGACTTTC; CDR3aa: CASSHRDREWSGANVLTF
len: 13; abundance: -; v_gene: TRBV29-1; d_gene: -; j_gene: TRBJ1-1; CDR3nt: TGCAGCGTTGAAGGTCTAGGGGGGGCCGAAGCTTTCTTT; CDR3aa: CSVEGLGGAEAFF
len: 16; abundance: -; v_gene: TRBV5-1; d_gene: TRBD2; j_gene: TRBJ2-2; CDR3nt: TGCGCCAGCAGCTTGGAAAGCGGGGTTGCGACCGGGGAGCTGTTTTTT; CDR3aa: CASSLESGVATGELFF
len: 14; abundance: many; v_gene: TRBV20-1; d_gene: -; j_gene: TRBJ1-5; CDR3nt: TGCAGTGCTAGCCCCCCGGGGGGGAGACAGCCCCAGCATTTT; CDR3aa: CSASPPGGRQPQHF
len: 15; abundance: many; v_gene: TRBV9; d_gene: TRBD2; j_gene: TRBJ2-7; CDR3nt: TGTGCCAGCAGCGCGACCGGGACTAGCTCCTACGAGCAGTACTTC; CDR3aa: CASSATGTSSYEQYF
len: 14; abundance: few; v_gene: TRBV27; d_gene: -; j_gene: TRBJ1-1; CDR3nt: TGTGCCAGCAGCTCGGCGGGATACGGCACTGAAGCTTTCTTT; CDR3aa: CASSSAGYGTEAFF
len: 14; abundance: few; v_gene: TRBV4-1; d_gene: -; j_gene: TRBJ1-5; CDR3nt: TGCGCCAGCAGCCATCCGCGGGGCAATCAGCCCCAGCATTTT; CDR3aa: CASSHPRGNQPQHF
len: 16; abundance: many; v_gene: TRBV2; d_gene: TRBD1; j_gene: TRBJ1-1; CDR3nt: TGTGCCAGCAGTAAAGCGGGACAGGGGGCGAGCACTGAAGCTTTCTTT; CDR3aa: CASSKAGQGASTEAFF
len: 14; abundance: many; v_gene: TRBV6-4; d_gene: -; j_gene: TRBJ2-2; CDR3nt: TGTGCCAGCAGCGAACAGAGGAACACCGGGGAGCTGTTTTTT; CDR3aa: CASSEQRNTGELFF
len: 14; abundance: -; v_gene: TRBV6-1; d_gene: -; j_gene: TRBJ1-4; CDR3nt: TGTGCCAGCAGTATAACAGGGTGGGCTGAAAATCTGTTTTTT; CDR3aa: CASSITGWAENLFF
len: 16; abundance: -; v_gene: TRBV7-2; d_gene: TRBD2; j_gene: TRBJ2-5; CDR3nt: TGTGCCAGCAGCTTGGTTACTAGCGGGGCCCAAGAGACCCAGTACTTC; CDR3aa: CASSLVTSGAQETQYF
len: 15; abundance: many; v_gene: TRBV14; d_gene: TRBD1; j_gene: TRBJ2-7; CDR3nt: TGTGCCAGCAGCCCGTGGACAGGGACAACCTACGAGCAGTACTTC; CDR3aa: CASSPWTGTTYEQYF
len: 14; abundance: many; v_gene: TRBV7-6; d_gene: TRBD2; j_gene: TRBJ2-5; CDR3nt: TGTGCCAGCAGCCTCGGGACTAGTCAAGAGACCCAGTACTTC; CDR3aa: CASSLGTSQETQYF
len: 18; abundance: -; v_gene: TRBV9; d_gene: TRBD2; j_gene: TRBJ2-7; CDR3nt: TGTGCCAGCTCCCCCGGGACGGAGGGAGGGGTCCCTTCCTACGAGCAGTACTTC; CDR3aa: CASSPGTEGGVPSYEQYF
len: 20; abundance: -; v_gene: TRBV10-3; d_gene: TRBD2; j_gene: TRBJ2-2; CDR3nt: TGTGCCATCAGTGGGTCCCCCGGACTAGCGGGGGCCCCGAACACCGGGGAGCTGTTTTTT; CDR3aa: CAISGSPGLAGAPNTGELFF
len: 13; abundance: many; v_gene: TRBV5-1; d_gene: TRBD1; j_gene: TRBJ1-1; CDR3nt: TGCGCCAGCAGCCCCGTTAGGGGGCGTGAAGCTTTCTTT; CDR3aa: CASSPVRGREAFF
len: 17; abundance: many; v_gene: TRBV13; d_gene: -; j_gene: TRBJ1-6; CDR3nt: TGTGCCAGCAGCCTACACTCCGGACAGCCCTCTTATTCACCCCTCCACTTT; CDR3aa: CASSLHSGQPSYSPLHF
len: 13; abundance: -; v_gene: TRBV7-9; d_gene: -; j_gene: TRBJ1-2; CDR3nt: TGTGCCAGCAGCTTACAGGGACACACTGGAAACACCTTC; CDR3aa: CASSLQGHTGNTF
len: 14; abundance: many; v_gene: TRBV12-3/TRBV12-4; d_gene: -; j_gene: TRBJ1-1; CDR3nt: TGTGCCAGCAGTTTAGGGGGGCGACGGACTGAAGCTTTCTTT; CDR3aa: CASSLGGRRTEAFF
len: 15; abundance: -; v_gene: TRBV10-3; d_gene: -; j_gene: TRBJ1-5; CDR3nt: TGTGCCATCACCCCGGGTCTAAGTAGCAATCAGCCCCAGCATTTT; CDR3aa: CAITPGLSSNQPQHF
len: 14; abundance: many; v_gene: TRBV9; d_gene: -; j_gene: TRBJ1-2; CDR3nt: TGTGCCAGCAGCGGTCGGCATGACGACTATGGCTACACCTTC; CDR3aa: CASSGRHDDYGYTF
len: 16; abundance: -; v_gene: TRBV20-1; d_gene: -; j_gene: TRBJ2-2; CDR3nt: TGCAGTGCTAGTCACAGGCCTCTCGCGAACACCGGGGAGCTGTTTTTT; CDR3aa: CSASHRPLANTGELFF
len: 15; abundance: -; v_gene: TRBV20-1; d_gene: TRBD1; j_gene: TRBJ1-2; CDR3nt: TGCAGTGCTAGTATCCCCACAGGGGTCTCCTATGGCTACACCTTC; CDR3aa: CSASIPTGVSYGYTF
len: 12; abundance: few; v_gene: TRBV10-3; d_gene: -; j_gene: TRBJ2-3; CDR3nt: TGTGCCATCAGTGATCTCACAGATACGCAGTATTTT; CDR3aa: CAISDLTDTQYF
len: 13; abundance: many; v_gene: TRBV29-1; d_gene: -; j_gene: TRBJ1-1; CDR3nt: TGCAGCGTACCGACAGGCTGGGGCACTGAAGCTTTCTTT; CDR3aa: CSVPTGWGTEAFF
len: 13; abundance: few; v_gene: TRBV19; d_gene: TRBD1; j_gene: TRBJ1-2; CDR3nt: TGTGCCAGTTCGGACAGGAATGACTATGGCTACACCTTC; CDR3aa: CASSDRNDYGYTF
len: 13; abundance: -; v_gene: TRBV12-3/TRBV12-4; d_gene: -; j_gene: TRBJ1-1; CDR3nt: TGTGCCAGCAGGGCCGGGACATTCACTGAAGCTTTCTTT; CDR3aa: CASRAGTFTEAFF
len: 13; abundance: -; v_gene: TRBV19; d_gene: -; j_gene: TRBJ2-7; CDR3nt: TGTGCCAGTAGTACCCAGGGGATCTACGAGCAGTACTTC; CDR3aa: CASSTQGIYEQYF
len: 13; abundance: -; v_gene: TRBV27; d_gene: -; j_gene: TRBJ1-6; CDR3nt: TGTGCCAGTACTAAGGGGGGGATTTCACCCCTCCACTTT; CDR3aa: CASTKGGISPLHF
len: 14; abundance: -; v_gene: TRBV13; d_gene: -; j_gene: TRBJ1-1; CDR3nt: TGTGCCAGCAGCTTACTGGCCGCGAACACTGAAGCTTTCTTT; CDR3aa: CASSLLAANTEAFF
len: 13; abundance: many; v_gene: TRBV7-8; d_gene: -; j_gene: TRBJ2-7; CDR3nt: TGTGCCAGCAGCTTAGTTTCCCTCGGGGAGCAGTACTTC; CDR3aa: CASSLVSLGEQYF
len: 14; abundance: many; v_gene: TRBV24-1; d_gene: -; j_gene: TRBJ1-5; CDR3nt: TGTGCCACAGGAGGAGAAACGGCAGCTCAGCCCCAGCATTTT; CDR3aa: CATGGETAAQPQHF
len: 15; abundance: many; v_gene: TRBV7-2; d_gene: -; j_gene: TRBJ1-5; CDR3nt: TGTGCCAGCAGCCGTCTTCCGAATAGCAATCAGCCCCAGCATTTT; CDR3aa: CASSRLPNSNQPQHF
len: 14; abundance: many; v_gene: TRBV10-3; d_gene: TRBD1; j_gene: TRBJ2-5; CDR3nt: TGTGCCATCAGGGGACAGGGGAGTTTAGAGACCCAGTACTTC; CDR3aa: CAIRGQGSLETQYF
len: 17; abundance: -; v_gene: TRBV4-2; d_gene: -; j_gene: TRBJ2-5; CDR3nt: TGTGCCAGCAGCCAAGGGGCGGACTCGTTATACCAAGAGACCCAGTACTTC; CDR3aa: CASSQGADSLYQETQYF
len: 13; abundance: many; v_gene: TRBV19; d_gene: -; j_gene: TRBJ1-5; CDR3nt: TGTGCCAGTAGTATAGCAGTCCGGCAGCCCCAGCATTTT; CDR3aa: CASSIAVRQPQHF
len: 17; abundance: -; v_gene: TRBV4-2; d_gene: TRBD2; j_gene: TRBJ2-5; CDR3nt: TGTGCCAGCAGCCAAGGGAAGACGACTAGCGGGCAAGAGACCCAGTACTTC; CDR3aa: CASSQGKTTSGQETQYF
len: 17; abundance: many; v_gene: TRBV19; d_gene: TRBD2; j_gene: TRBJ2-6; CDR3nt: TGTGCCAGTAGTATCATAGCGGGATCCAGCGGGGCCAACGTCCTGACTTTC; CDR3aa: CASSIIAGSSGANVLTF
len: 17; abundance: -; v_gene: TRBV7-9; d_gene: TRBD1; j_gene: TRBJ2-3; CDR3nt: TGTGCCAGCAGCTGGAATGACAGGGCGTGGGGCACAGATACGCAGTATTTT; CDR3aa: CASSWNDRAWGTDTQYF
len: 15; abundance: -; v_gene: TRBV4-3; d_gene: -; j_gene: TRBJ2-1; CDR3nt: TGCGCCAGCAGCCAAGTTGGGAAACGCGTAAATGAGCAGTTCTTC; CDR3aa: CASSQVGKRVNEQFF
len: 15; abundance: many; v_gene: TRBV19; d_gene: TRBD1; j_gene: TRBJ1-5; CDR3nt: TGTGCCAGTAGTATAGTTGGACAGGGCATTCAGCCCCAGCATTTT; CDR3aa: CASSIVGQGIQPQHF
len: 14; abundance: many; v_gene: TRBV20-1; d_gene: -; j_gene: TRBJ1-5; CDR3nt: TGCAGTGCTAGAGATGACAGCCCCAATCAGCCCCAGCATTTT; CDR3aa: CSARDDSPNQPQHF
len: 15; abundance: -; v_gene: TRBV5-1; d_gene: TRBD2; j_gene: TRBJ2-7; CDR3nt: TGCGCCAGCAGCCGGCCGGGACTAGCGGGCATCGAGCAGTACTTC; CDR3aa: CASSRPGLAGIEQYF
len: 17; abundance: -; v_gene: TRBV2; d_gene: TRBD2; j_gene: TRBJ2-2; CDR3nt: TGTGCCAGCATCAAACGGGGGAGCGGGAGAAGCCCCGGGGAGCTGTTTTTT; CDR3aa: CASIKRGSGRSPGELFF